The 19 T cell receptor beta chains given below trace back to one sample, sequenced in a study of T cell repertoires in cytomegalovirus infection. TCRdb itself ran the reads through MiXCR, one entry per CDR3 protein. Of about 310,000 distinct CDR3 sequences in the sample, 17% were seen once. The sequencing input was PBMCs. Every receptor here comes from a human donor in good health (CMV status not recorded). Some clones in this sample may be carry-over from other donors' samples.

This clonotype was seen ten or more times. The rearrangement links TRBV7-2 to TRBJ2-7; 7 bases match TRBD2. Trimming cost V 5 bases and J 4 bases; bases outside gene matches: 11. CDR1 is SGHTA and CDR2 is FQGNSA in the germline V gene. The CDR3 spans 15 residues. CDR3 DNA sequence: TGTGCCAGCAGCCCCCACGGGGGGATTCAGTACGAGCAGTACTTC. Protein product: CASSPHGGIQYEQYF.

The chain recombines TRBV4-3 with TRBJ1-1, with 10 bases lining up with TRBD1. The CDR3 length is 16 residues. Germline V gives CDR1 LGHNA, CDR2 YSLEER. With V trimmed by 0 bases and J by 3 bases, 4 bases remained unmatched. The CDR3 DNA reads TGCGCCAGCAGCCAAGATGCCGGGACAGGGGACACTGAAGCTTTCTTT. It yields the protein CASSQDAGTGDTEAFF.

CDR3 DNA: TGTGCCAGCAGTGATATCATCAGGGGGGGCGAGCAGTTCTTC. Translation gives CASSDIIRGGEQFF. This chain joins TRBV2 and TRBJ2-1; D may match TRBD1 or TRBD2 (7 bases each). CDR1 is SNHLY, CDR2 FYNNEI, per germline. The CDR3 is 14 amino acids. V was pared by 3 bases and J by 10 bases, with 16 bases between. Full variable domain (missing parts from reference TRBV2 and TRBJ2-1): EPEVTQTPSHQVTQMGQEVILRCVPISNHLYFYWYRQILGQKVEFLVSFYNNEISEKSEIFDDQFSVERPDGSNFTLKIRSTKLEDSAMYFCASSDIIRGGEQFFGPGTRLTVL.

The chain has TRBV12-3 or TRBV12-4 and TRBJ2-7, with a tentative D call TRBD1 (5 bases). V lost 7 bases, J lost 5 bases, and 15 bases lay in between. The CDR3 sequence is 13 residues long. Written as DNA, the CDR3 is TGTGCCAGCAAAACCCAAGGGGTCCACGAGCAGTACTTC. It encodes CASKTQGVHEQYF.

This clonotype was detected a few times. The chain links TRBV20-1 to TRBJ1-2; the D gene is possibly TRBD1 (5 bases). The CDR3 sequence is 14 residues long. Trimming removed 0 bases from V and 0 bases from J, with 8 bases in between. Germline CDR1 and CDR2: DFQATT and SNEGSKA (reference sequence). The CDR3 coding sequence is TGCAGTGCTAGAGACAGGGCCTCTAACTATGGCTACACCTTC. This encodes CSARDRASNYGYTF.

This clonotype was counted many times. The V and J genes are TRBV20-1 and TRBJ1-1, with 9 nucleotides matching TRBD1. CDR3 size: 13 residues. Unmatched junction bases numbered 6, after V lost 5 bases and J lost 5 bases. The germline V gene encodes CDR1 DFQATT and CDR2 SNEGSKA (reference sequence). In DNA form, the CDR3 reads TGCAGTGCTCGATATGACAGGGGGACTGAAGCTTTCTTT. It is translated as CSARYDRGTEAFF.

This clonotype was detected many times. V is TRBV6-6 and J is TRBJ2-1, with D hard to call. Trimming shortened V by 3 bases and J by 3 bases, and 6 bases separated the two germline ends. Germline CDR1 reads MNHNY; CDR2 reads SVGAGI (reference sequence). The CDR3 is 13 amino acids. CDR3 coding DNA: TGTGCCAGCAGTTATCTAGACTACAATGAGCAGTTCTTC. It translates to CASSYLDYNEQFF.

This clonotype was detected many times. This chain joins TRBV7-2 and TRBJ2-1, with 12 bases lining up with TRBD2. CDR1 SGHTA and CDR2 FQGNSA come from the germline V gene. The CDR3 totals 14 residues. The ends lost 2 bases at V and 9 bases at J; junction bases unmatched: 2. In DNA form, the CDR3 reads TGTGCCAGCAGCTTACTAGCGGGGGGGCTTGAGCAGTTCTTC. It is translated as CASSLLAGGLEQFF.

The V and J genes are TRBV7-6 and TRBJ1-1; D gene ambiguous. Per the germline V gene, CDR1 is SGHVS and CDR2 is FNYEAQ. This CDR3 has 14 amino acids. The germline V and J ends were trimmed by 1 base and 2 bases, with 8 bases remaining between them. The DNA for the CDR3 is TGTGCCAGCAGCTTAGTTCTGGGAAACACTGAAGCTTTCTTT. It codes for CASSLVLGNTEAFF.

There are many counts of this clonotype. V and J are TRBV5-1 and TRBJ1-6, with 7 bases identical to TRBD1. In germline, CDR1 is SGHRS, CDR2 YFSETQ. The CDR3 spans 13 residues. V was clipped by 4 bases and J by 8 bases; unmatched bases: 3. This chain's CDR3 is CASSPTGDSPLHF. CDR3 nucleotide sequence: TGCGCCAGCAGCCCTACAGGGGATTCACCCCTCCACTTT. Full variable domain (rest looked up from reference TRBV5-1 and TRBJ1-6): KAGVTQTPRYLIKTRGQQVTLSCSPISGHRSVSWYQQTPGQGLQFLFEYFSETQRNKGNFPGRFSGRQFSNSRSEMNVSTLELGDSALYLCASSPTGDSPLHFGNGTRLTVT.

This clonotype was found many times. The chain carries TRBV7-2 and TRBJ1-5; 8 bases are a match to TRBD1. The germline gives CDR1 SGHTA, CDR2 FQGNSA. V was pared by 4 bases and J by 6 bases, with 5 bases of the junction left unmatched. This CDR3 is 14 amino acids long. The CDR3 DNA follows: TGTGCCAGCAGCTCCTTTGACAGGGGTCAGCCCCAGCATTTT. It specifies CASSSFDRGQPQHF.

This clonotype was picked up many times. DNA for the CDR3: TGTGCCAGCAGTCCTTGGACAGGGGGGAACACTGAAGCTTTCTTT. Translated, it gives CASSPWTGGNTEAFF. This chain connects TRBV12-3 or TRBV12-4 to TRBJ1-1; 10 bases map to TRBD1. J was trimmed by 1 base and V by 5 bases; bases with no gene match: 4. CDR3 length: 15 amino acids.

This clonotype showed up many times. This chain uses TRBV20-1 with TRBJ2-7; 8 nucleotides match TRBD1. The V and J ends lost 6 bases and 6 bases, in that order; junction bases with no gene match: 10. Germline V gene data show CDR1 as DFQATT and CDR2 as SNEGSKA (reference sequence). CDR3 length: 13 amino acids. The CDR3 sequence: CSAMTGDFSEQYF. CDR3 coding DNA: TGCAGTGCCATGACAGGGGATTTTTCCGAGCAGTACTTC.

At least ten counts were recorded for this clonotype. The chain uses TRBV5-1 and TRBJ1-2; D is unclear. Trimming removed 0 bases from V and 4 bases from J, with 22 bases in between. The CDR3 spans 18 residues. In germline, CDR1 is SGHRS, CDR2 YFSETQ. CDR3 DNA sequence: TGCGCCAGCAGCTTGGTGCCGGGCGTCCGGCCCAGAAGCTATGGCTACACCTTC. Its protein product is CASSLVPGVRPRSYGYTF. Looking up the rest from reference TRBV5-1 and TRBJ1-2 gives the full variable domain: KAGVTQTPRYLIKTRGQQVTLSCSPISGHRSVSWYQQTPGQGLQFLFEYFSETQRNKGNFPGRFSGRQFSNSRSEMNVSTLELGDSALYLCASSLVPGVRPRSYGYTFGSGTRLTVV.

In its sample, this clonotype was seen many times. The CDR3 coding sequence is TGTGCCAGCAGCTTAGTAATTCCGGGCTTGGAGCAGTACTTC. Residues: CASSLVIPGLEQYF. The chain joins TRBV7-2 to TRBJ2-7; D not resolved. V was pared by 1 base and J by 7 bases, with 14 bases between. The CDR3 is 14 residues long. Germline values: CDR1 SGHTA, CDR2 FQGNSA.

This clonotype has a count of ten or more. The V call is TRBV20-1, the J call TRBJ2-5; TRBD2 is a possible D gene (5 bases). The CDR3 sequence is 13 residues long. CDR1 and CDR2 from the germline V gene are DFQATT and SNEGSKA (reference sequence). V was trimmed by 0 bases and J by 5 bases, leaving 10 bases between them. The CDR3: CSARDTSWETQYF. CDR3 bases: TGCAGTGCTAGAGACACTAGTTGGGAGACCCAGTACTTC.

The table lists this clonotype with a few counts. This chain joins TRBV27 and TRBJ2-1; D is possibly TRBD2 (5 bases). Trimming removed 8 bases from V and 10 bases from J, with 12 bases in between. This CDR3 is 11 amino acids long. Germline V gives CDR1 MNHEY, CDR2 SMNVEV (reference sequence). This CDR3 reads CASRDRDEQFF. The CDR3 DNA reads as TGTGCCAGCCGGGATCGAGACGAGCAGTTCTTC.

The V gene is TRBV29-1, the J gene TRBJ1-2, with D maybe TRBD1 (5 bases). This CDR3 is 13 amino acids long. Germline loops: CDR1 SQVTM, CDR2 ANQGSEA. Trimming removed 7 bases from V and 8 bases from J, with 20 bases in between. The CDR3 protein is CSAERQGEGGYTF. CDR3 coding DNA: TGCAGCGCCGAGCGGCAGGGAGAAGGAGGCTACACCTTC.

The table lists this clonotype with a few counts. V gene TRBV18 combines with J gene TRBJ2-1; D possibly corresponds to TRBD1 (6 bases). Trimming took off 4 bases at V and 7 bases at J, with 17 bases between the two ends. Germline V gene data show CDR1 as KGHSH and CDR2 as LQKENI. The CDR3 has 15 amino acids. The CDR3 DNA reads as TGTGCCAGCTCACGGGACACTGGTACTACGAATGAGCAGTTCTTC. It specifies CASSRDTGTTNEQFF.